These T cell receptor beta chains were read from a single sample in a study of T cell repertoires in cytomegalovirus infection. These receptors' targets are unknown. Using its own MiXCR run on the reads, TCRdb lists one record per CDR3 protein. Found here are approximately 470,000 distinct CDR3 sequences, about two fifths of them singletons; the top ten hold 40% to 50%. This material consisted of cultured PBMCs, taken from culture after CMV antigen stimulation. Receptor source: a human donor in good health (CMV status not recorded). Some clones in this sample may be carry-over from other donors' samples. CDR3s leave out the opening cysteine and the closing phenylalanine or tryptophan. The order of the fields is V gene, CDR3 protein.

TRBV4-2 ASSQGRGIEQY
TRBV10-3 AIRVRGDSGANVLT
TRBV6-6 ANGVGPSTDTQY
TRBV12-3/TRBV12-4 ASSLQGHTEAF
TRBV6-1 ASRSGVNNIGELF
TRBV7-2 ASSLGTRGTQY
TRBV7-6 ASSLGWVPQETQY
TRBV20-1 SAKTGISYGYT
TRBV25-1 ASSLGVGGANYGYT
TRBV6-2/TRBV6-3 ASGGEYNEQF
TRBV7-4 ASRTGDVGEQY
TRBV6-1 ASSGGGGTETQY
TRBV19 ASSIQPDQPQH
TRBV12-3/TRBV12-4 ASKLERAGRNEKLF
TRBV5-4 ASSNRGGSGIFLLYEQY
TRBV19 ASSIGGDYNEQF
TRBV19 ATQYRDTRTDTQY
TRBV7-2 ASSLAWPSNQPQH
TRBV12-3/TRBV12-4 ASSFWGPTYEQY
TRBV6-5 ASKRLAGIYEQY
TRBV19 ASSSTPIEPQH
TRBV28 ASSAATNEKLF
TRBV6-1 ASSTGYKAQY
TRBV7-9 ASSQGEREWNTQY
TRBV20-1 SARIPRTSRNTQY
TRBV10-3 AISESTVKTYEQY
TRBV20-1 SASPPTGGVQPQH
TRBV20-1 SARDGVAGGPPNEQF
TRBV10-1 ASSAGSRNTEAF
TRBV7-6 ASSSRDRDVTQY
TRBV11-2 ASSLGGGSFADTQY
TRBV11-2 ASSFRGSYEQY
TRBV24-1 ATSDPTSNTDTQY
TRBV5-4 ASSLGQGAKETQY
TRBV27 ASTGTSPYEQY
TRBV5-6 ASSLVPSGRTSSYEQY
TRBV7-8 ASSLLSGEQF
TRBV4-1 ASSQVGIDRDNEQF
TRBV12-3/TRBV12-4 ASSTGQGRNIQY
TRBV28 ASKIGGNTKEAF
TRBV6-5 ASSGDRDEQY
TRBV4-3 ASSQDKDTQDTQY
TRBV7-2 ASRRSGRDNEQF
TRBV27 ASRRQGEGYGYT
TRBV4-1 ASSHPVAGGHNEQF
TRBV12-3/TRBV12-4 ASSFLIGLAGGAIQY
TRBV7-2 ASSLGVGVDTQY
TRBV5-1 ASSWETGQAAF
TRBV7-2 ASSPGWESNTEAF